This T cell receptor beta chain was captured in a study of blood T cell repertoires in COVID-19. Study information: Collection of acute and convalescent COVID-19 samples took place in the United States, Italy and Spain.

The germline V gene encodes CDR1 MNHEY and CDR2 SVGAGI. This CDR3 is built from 12 residues. The V end was cut by 6 bases, the J end by 9 bases, with 9 bases between. Using immunoSEQ multiplex PCR, the repertoire was profiled, and TCRdb retains in-frame clones only, with some absent. Of 130,000 to 150,000 clones listed, 79% are singletons. The chain joins TRBV6-5 to TRBJ1-6, with D possibly being TRBD1 (5 bases). Source material: peripheral blood. The clonotype comes from a woman in her sixties or seventies with COVID-19, enrolled during active disease. CDR3 region: CASRRQLSPLHF. The CDR3, as DNA: TGTGCCAGCAGACGACAGCTTTCACCCCTCCACTTT.